One sample yielded the 19 T cell receptor beta chains listed below, sequenced in a study of regulatory T cells in long-lasting Graves disease. Specified time point: persistent/refractory GD, antithyroid drugs over 5 years with positive TRAb. The TCR library used RNA extracted from PBMCs. For TCR beta, libraries came from iRepertoire HTBI primers and Arm-PCR of CDR3 regions. TCRdb analysed the multiplex PCR reads with MiXCR anew, one entry per CDR3 protein. The sample includes about 310,000 distinct CDR3 sequences, roughly a fifth of them seen just once. This specimen was peripheral blood mononuclear cells (PBMCs), taken when the disease was refractory, from a patient treated with antithyroid drugs. The receptors come from a female donor with Graves disease.

In its sample, this clonotype was seen many times. The chain recombines TRBV2 with TRBJ2-4, with 7 bases that match TRBD1. The CDR3 has 12 residues. Germline V CDR1 and CDR2: SNHLY, FYNNEI. Unmatched junction bases numbered 5, after V lost 7 bases and J lost 8 bases. CDR3 residues: CASKGARDIQYF. The DNA for the CDR3 is TGTGCCAGCAAGGGGGCTCGAGACATTCAGTACTTC.

The chain combines TRBV7-9 with TRBJ2-3; TRBD1 aligns across 8 bases. CDR3 length equals 16 residues. Germline trimming cut 5 bases from V and 4 bases from J; bases unmatched to any gene: 11. The germline V gene encodes CDR1 SEHNR and CDR2 FQNEAQ (reference sequence). CDR3 coding DNA: TGTGCCAGCAGCCCCCAGGGGGCCCTTGAGCCAGATACGCAGTATTTT. Amino acid sequence: CASSPQGALEPDTQYF.

This clonotype has just a few counts. The rearrangement uses TRBV7-9 and TRBJ2-7, with 7 bases identical to TRBD2. V shed 5 bases and J 2 bases; nucleotides not matched to a gene: 9. CDR1 is SEHNR and CDR2 is FQNEAQ in the germline V gene (reference sequence). The CDR3 is 15 amino acids. CDR3 coding DNA: TGTGCCAGCAGCGCGGGACTACCTACAGCCTACGAGCAGTACTTC. Translated: CASSAGLPTAYEQYF.

J is TRBJ1-5 and V is TRBV10-1; D is uncertain. The germline V and J ends were trimmed by 7 bases and 5 bases, with 9 bases remaining between them. The V gene's germline CDR1 is WNHNN and CDR2 SYGVQD (reference sequence). The CDR3 has 12 amino acids. CDR3 nucleotides: TGCGCCAGCATGGTAGCCGATCAGCCCCAGCATTTT. Protein sequence: CASMVADQPQHF.

This chain connects TRBV30 to TRBJ2-5; 8 nucleotides line up with TRBD2. V trimming: 1 base; J trimming: 5 bases; junction bases outside the gene matches: 15. The CDR3 has 17 amino acids. CDR1 and CDR2 (germline): GTSNPN, SVGIG (reference sequence). CDR3 sequence (DNA): TGTGCCTGGAGTGCATCGGGAGGGCCTTTGTATGAGGAGACCCAGTACTTC. Amino acid sequence: CAWSASGGPLYEETQYF. Full variable domain (missing parts from reference TRBV30 and TRBJ2-5): SQTIHQWPATLVQPVGSPLSLECTVEGTSNPNLYWYRQAAGRGLQLLFYSVGIGQISSEVPQNLSASRPQDRQFILSSKKLLLSDSGFYLCAWSASGGPLYEETQYFGPGTRLLVL.

This clonotype was seen ten or more times. This chain joins TRBV11-2 and TRBJ2-2, with a weak D call TRBD2 (5 bases). The V gene's germline CDR1 is SGHAT and CDR2 FQNNGV. The CDR3 totals 12 residues. V lost 4 bases, J lost 7 bases, and 7 bases lay in between. The CDR3, as DNA: TGTGCCAGCAGCTCGGGGAACGGGGAGCTGTTTTTT. Protein: CASSSGNGELFF.

There are a few counts of this clonotype. J is TRBJ1-1 and V is TRBV20-1; D is ambiguous. Germline CDR1 DFQATT, CDR2 SNEGSKA (reference sequence). The V gene lost 2 bases and the J gene lost 8 bases, with 12 bases spanning the gap. CDR3 length equals 12 residues. The CDR3 region is CSARRGNREAFF. The CDR3 bases are TGCAGTGCTAGAAGAGGAAACCGAGAAGCTTTCTTT.

This chain uses TRBV3-1 with TRBJ2-1, with D possibly being TRBD2 (6 bases). Trimming took 1 base from V and 7 from J, leaving 17 bases between them. The germline CDR1 and CDR2 sequences are LGHDT and YNNKEL (reference sequence). The CDR3 totals 16 residues. CDR3 in DNA: TGTGCCAGCAGCCAAGGGAGAGACCTGGGAGGAAATGAGCAGTTCTTC. It codes for CASSQGRDLGGNEQFF.

The table lists this clonotype with many counts. The DNA of the CDR3 is TGTGCCAGCAAAACCCTAGCGGGAGAATCTTACGAGCAGTACTTC. It translates to CASKTLAGESYEQYF. The chain couples TRBV12-3 or TRBV12-4 to TRBJ2-7; TRBD2 agrees at 10 bases. The CDR3 is made up of 15 amino acids. J lost 4 bases, V lost 7 bases, and 10 bases had no gene match.

The V and J genes are TRBV6-1 and TRBJ2-2; D is possibly TRBD1 or TRBD2 (5 bases each). V gave up 5 bases and J gave up 4 bases, with 11 bases separating them. CDR1 and CDR2 from the germline V gene are MNHNS and SASEGT. The CDR3 covers 14 residues. The CDR3 DNA follows: TGTGCCAGCAGTACGGGACGTGTCACCGGGGAGCTGTTTTTT. Translated, it gives CASSTGRVTGELFF.

In its sample, this clonotype was seen many times. V gene TRBV28 combines with J gene TRBJ2-7; 8 positions match TRBD1. This CDR3 spans 15 amino acids. The trim removed 4 bases at V and 2 bases at J, leaving 7 bases unmatched. The V gene's germline CDR1 is MDHEN and CDR2 SYDVKM. CDR3 nucleotide sequence: TGTGCCAGCAGTTCCCGTCGGACAGGGCCCTACGAGCAGTACTTC. It yields the protein CASSSRRTGPYEQYF.

The gene calls are TRBV13 and TRBJ1-6; 7 bases match TRBD1. There are 19 residues in the CDR3. J lost 1 base, V lost 5 bases, and 14 bases had no gene match. From germline, CDR1 is PRHDT and CDR2 FYEKMQ (reference sequence). The CDR3 here is CASSGRQGTDVSYNSPLHF. CDR3 bases: TGTGCCAGCAGCGGTCGACAGGGTACGGATGTATCCTATAATTCACCCCTCCACTTT. Together with reference TRBV13 and TRBJ1-6, the CDR3 gives the full variable domain: AAGVIQSPRHLIKEKRETATLKCYPIPRHDTVYWYQQGPGQDPQFLISFYEKMQSDKGSIPDRFSAQQFSDYHSELNMSSLELGDSALYFCASSGRQGTDVSYNSPLHFGNGTRLTVT.

The chain recombines TRBV19 with TRBJ2-7, with 14 bases identical to TRBD2. Germline lookup yields CDR1 LNHDA and CDR2 SQIVND (reference sequence). The CDR3 spans 16 residues. With V trimmed by 7 bases and J by 5 bases, 10 bases remained unmatched. CDR3 coding DNA: TGTGCCAGTACTTCCTCGACTAGCGGGAGGGTCGACGAGCAGTACTTC. Amino acids: CASTSSTSGRVDEQYF.

This clonotype was seen ten or more times. This chain links TRBV7-6 with TRBJ2-7, with a tentative D call TRBD1 (6 bases). The V end lost 1 base, the J end lost 3 bases, and 13 bases lay between the germline ends. CDR1 is SGHVS, CDR2 FNYEAQ, per germline. The CDR3 sequence is 15 residues long. The CDR3 nucleotides read TGTGCCAGCAGCTTAGAGGGCAGGGGCGACTACGAGCAGTACTTC. Its translation: CASSLEGRGDYEQYF.

This clonotype was counted at least ten times. The rearrangement uses TRBV2 and TRBJ1-5; TRBD1 aligns across 7 bases. J was trimmed by 0 bases and V by 1 base; bases with no gene match: 0. CDR3 length: 15 amino acids. CDR1 is SNHLY, CDR2 FYNNEI, per germline. The CDR3 sequence is CASSEGDSSNQPQHF. CDR3 in DNA: TGTGCCAGCAGTGAAGGGGACAGTAGCAATCAGCCCCAGCATTTT.

Ten or more counts support this clonotype. The J gene is TRBJ1-5, the V gene TRBV28, with TRBD1 identical over 7 bases. The CDR3 covers 13 residues. Germline CDR1 and CDR2: MDHEN and SYDVKM. The V gene end was trimmed by 3 bases and the J gene end by 7 bases; junction bases not matched to a gene: 3. The CDR3 bases are TGTGCCAGCAGTTTGCCAGGGGGACAGCCCCAGCATTTT. It specifies CASSLPGGQPQHF.

This clonotype was detected a few times. This sequence joins TRBV27 and TRBJ1-5; D call uncertain. Trimming removed 6 bases at V and 3 bases at J, with 15 bases between. This CDR3 spans 15 amino acids. In germline, CDR1 is MNHEY, CDR2 SMNVEV (reference sequence). The CDR3 DNA reads TGTGCCAGCAGCCCGACGGAGGGTTACAATCAGCCCCAGCATTTT. It codes for CASSPTEGYNQPQHF.

The V gene is TRBV18, the J gene TRBJ1-4; D is ambiguous. The length of the CDR3 is 15 residues. Germline V gives CDR1 KGHSH, CDR2 LQKENI. The V end lost 4 bases, the J end lost 2 bases, and 11 bases lay between the germline ends. CDR3 coding DNA: TGTGCCAGCTCACTAGGCGAGGAGACTAATGAAAAACTGTTTTTT. Amino acids: CASSLGEETNEKLFF.

This clonotype was counted at least ten times. This chain uses TRBV28 with TRBJ1-2; a possible D gene is TRBD1 (5 bases). Germline-derived CDR1 and CDR2 are MDHEN and SYDVKM. The CDR3 runs 13 residues. V dropped 3 bases and J dropped 8 bases, with 13 bases sitting between them. In DNA, the CDR3 is TGTGCCAGCAGTTTGTCGAGGGGCCAGGGCTACACCTTC. Translated: CASSLSRGQGYTF.